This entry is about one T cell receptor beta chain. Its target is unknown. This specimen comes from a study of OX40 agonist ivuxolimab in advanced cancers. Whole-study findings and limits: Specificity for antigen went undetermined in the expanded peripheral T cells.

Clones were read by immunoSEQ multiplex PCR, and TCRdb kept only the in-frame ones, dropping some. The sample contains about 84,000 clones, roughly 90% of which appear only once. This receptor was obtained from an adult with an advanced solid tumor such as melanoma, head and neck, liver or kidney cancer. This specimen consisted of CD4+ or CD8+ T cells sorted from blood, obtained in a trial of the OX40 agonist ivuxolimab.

CDR3 sequence reads: CASSRRGTSGSSGANVLTF. The DNA for the CDR3 is TGTGCCAGTAGCAGAAGGGGGACTAGCGGGAGTTCCGGGGCCAACGTCCTGACTTTC. The chain recombines TRBV19 with TRBJ2-6, with 14 bases aligning to TRBD2. The CDR3 length is 19 residues. V lost 6 bases to trimming and J lost 4 bases; unmatched junction nucleotides: 11. Germline CDR1 is LNHDA and CDR2 is SQIVND (reference sequence).